The rows below give T cell receptor beta chains drawn from one sample of a study of cytomegalovirus exposure and HLA in healthy donors. The method was immunoSEQ multiplex PCR; TCRdb's version includes in-frame clones alone and lacks a portion of them. The sample has fewer than 90,000 clones, roughly 84% seen once. The source material was PBMCs. The receptors were sampled from a woman aged 18-29 years in good health and CMV-seropositive. CDR3s include the opening cysteine and the closing phenylalanine or tryptophan. The order of the fields is V gene, J gene, D gene, clone size, CDR3 DNA, CDR3 protein. The D gene is left open where the match is weak. Some rows mark clone size as missing; the rest say once, few, many or name a class of expanded clone.

TRBV11-3	TRBJ2-1	TRBD1	.	TGTGCCAGCAGCTTAGACGGGACAGGGACAATTGAGCAGTTCTTC	CASSLDGTGTIEQFF
TRBV5-4	TRBJ2-7	TRBD1	.	TGTGCCAGCAGCGTCCCCCTGGGACAGAGCGGCTACGAGCAGTACTTC	CASSVPLGQSGYEQYF
TRBV2	TRBJ2-3	.	.	TGTGCCAGCAGTGATCTAGAAGCTACGCAGTATTTT	CASSDLEATQYF
TRBV4-1	TRBJ2-7	.	.	TGCGCCAGCAGCGGTTATCAGGACGAGCAGTACTTC	CASSGYQDEQYF
TRBV19	TRBJ1-3	.	once	TGTGCCAGTAGACGAGGGAGCTCTGGAAACACCATATATTTT	CASRRGSSGNTIYF
TRBV28	TRBJ2-3	TRBD1	.	TGTGCCAGCAGTTCGGGACAGGGGGCAGGAGATACGCAGTATTTT	CASSSGQGAGDTQYF
TRBV6-1	TRBJ2-5	.	.	TGTGCCAGCAGTGCAGGAGGGCACCCCGGTGTGGAGACCCAGTACTTC	CASSAGGHPGVETQYF
TRBV10-3	TRBJ1-2	TRBD1	.	TGTGCCGTGGACCGAAATGAAGGGACAGGCTATGGCTACACCTTC	CAVDRNEGTGYGYTF
TRBV28	TRBJ2-7	TRBD2	.	TGTGCCAGCAGACCTCCTAGCGGGGGGGGTTACGAGCAGTACTTC	CASRPPSGGGYEQYF
TRBV4-2	TRBJ2-7	TRBD2	.	TGTGCCAGCAGCCAGCGTCGGGACGGGGGGTTTGTGGAGCAGTACTTC	CASSQRRDGGFVEQYF
TRBV5-8	TRBJ2-3	TRBD2	.	TGTGCCAGCAGTGGCGGACTAGCTAGCACAGATACGCAGTATTTT	CASSGGLASTDTQYF
TRBV7-6	TRBJ2-1	TRBD2	once	TGTGCCAGCAGCCGGACTAGCGGGGGGCTCTACAATGAGCAGTTCTTC	CASSRTSGGLYNEQFF
TRBV11-2	TRBJ2-4	TRBD2	.	TGTGCCAGCAGCGCACTAGCGGGGGGAAACATTCAGTACTTC	CASSALAGGNIQYF
TRBV19	TRBJ2-2	TRBD1	.	TGTGCCAGTAGTCCCGACAGGGGTGTAACCGGGGAGCTGTTTTTT	CASSPDRGVTGELFF
TRBV19	TRBJ1-1	TRBD1	.	TGTGCCAGTAGTATAGGGGCCGGGACAGGGGAAATGAACACTGAAGCTTTCTTT	CASSIGAGTGEMNTEAFF
TRBV11-2	TRBJ2-7	TRBD1	.	TGTGCCAGCAGCTTAGGGGACAGGAGCTCCTACGAGCAGTACTTC	CASSLGDRSSYEQYF
TRBV27	TRBJ1-2	TRBD1	.	TGTGCCAGCAGTCGATACAAGAATCGGGGACAGGACACGCAAAACTATGGCTACACCTTC	CASSRYKNRGQDTQNYGYTF
TRBV4-3	TRBJ2-5	.	.	TGCGCCAGCAGCCAATCCAGACAAGGTGTAACGGAGACCCAGTACTTC	CASSQSRQGVTETQYF
TRBV18	TRBJ1-4	.	.	TGTGCCAGCTCAGCGGGACTCTCTAATGAAAAACTGTTTTTT	CASSAGLSNEKLFF
TRBV5-4	TRBJ2-3	.	.	TGTGCCAGCAGTTTTTCCAATTCAGATACGCAGTATTTT	CASSFSNSDTQYF
TRBV7-8	TRBJ2-1	.	.	TGTGCCAGCAGCCCGACTGACCAGCCATCCGTCGGTGAGCAGTTCTTC	CASSPTDQPSVGEQFF
TRBV5-6	TRBJ2-7	.	.	TGTGCCAGCAGCTCACAGTACGAGCAGTACTTC	CASSSQYEQYF
TRBV5-1	TRBJ1-2	.	.	TGCGCCAGCAGCTTGGCGAGGGAGGGCTATGGCTACACCTTC	CASSLAREGYGYTF
TRBV5-6	TRBJ2-7	TRBD1	few	TGTGCCAGCAGCCTCCGTCCGACAGGGACCTACGAGCAGTACTTC	CASSLRPTGTYEQYF
TRBV28	TRBJ2-7	.	.	TGTGCCAGCAGTTCCGGGATCGCCTACGAGCAGTACTTC	CASSSGIAYEQYF
TRBV7-2	TRBJ1-5	.	.	TGTGCCAGCAGGCAGGGGCTCGGTCAGCCCCAGCATTTT	CASRQGLGQPQHF
TRBV5-3	TRBJ2-3	TRBD1	.	TGTGCCAGAAGGCGACAGGGCCTGAGCACAGATACGCAGTATTTT	CARRRQGLSTDTQYF
TRBV11-2	TRBJ2-5	.	.	TGTGCCAGCAGCCCTATAGACCACGGGGAGACCCAGTACTTC	CASSPIDHGETQYF
TRBV5-6	TRBJ1-2	.	few	TGTGCCAGCAGCTTGGGACAGAACCTTAACTATGGCTACACCTTC	CASSLGQNLNYGYTF
TRBV4-1	TRBJ1-4	.	.	TGCGCCAGCAGCCAGCCCGAGAGAATCAATGAAAAACTGTTTTTT	CASSQPERINEKLFF
TRBV9	TRBJ1-6	.	.	TGTGCCAGCAGGGGCCCTCTCAATAATTCACCCCTCCACTTT	CASRGPLNNSPLHF
TRBV7-9	TRBJ1-2	TRBD1	once	TGTGCCAGCAGCCCCCAGACAGGGGGCGCGGGGAACTATGGCTACACCTTC	CASSPQTGGAGNYGYTF
TRBV10-3	TRBJ2-5	TRBD2	.	TGTGCCATCAGTGCGACTAGCGGACTATCAGAGACCCAGTACTTC	CAISATSGLSETQYF
TRBV6-1	TRBJ1-2	TRBD1	.	TGTGCCAGCAGTGAATTCGGGACAGGGCTACCATTCTATGGCTACACCTTC	CASSEFGTGLPFYGYTF
TRBV5-6	TRBJ1-2	.	.	TGTGCCAGCAGCTTGTTACTGTCTAACTATGGCTACACCTTC	CASSLLLSNYGYTF
TRBV6-5	TRBJ1-6	.	.	TGTGCCAGCAGTTACTCGGGCGTAAATTCACCCCTCCACTTT	CASSYSGVNSPLHF
TRBV18	TRBJ1-2	TRBD1	.	TGTGCCAGCTCACCACGACAGGGGGGAGATGGCTACACCTTC	CASSPRQGGDGYTF
TRBV5-1	TRBJ2-7	.	.	TGCGCCAGCAGCTTGCCCGCTACTAGCCCTAGCTCCTACGAGCAGTACTTC	CASSLPATSPSSYEQYF
TRBV27	TRBJ2-7	.	.	TGTGCCAGCAGTTCGTTCCAGGGGACGCGTACTAAAGAGTACTTC	CASSSFQGTRTKEYF
TRBV27	TRBJ2-3	.	.	TGTGCCAGCAGTTTCACTAGTGAGGCGCAGTATTTT	CASSFTSEAQYF
TRBV11-2	TRBJ1-2	TRBD1	.	TGTGCCAGCAGCCGCCGACAGGGAAATTTCTATGGCTACACCTTC	CASSRRQGNFYGYTF
TRBV15	TRBJ1-2	.	.	TGTGCCACCAGCATTGGGGGGGTTTGTTGCTATGGCTACACCTTC	CATSIGGVCCYGYTF
TRBV7-2	TRBJ2-3	TRBD1	.	TGTGCCAGCACCCGGGACAGGGGGACAGATACGCAGTATTTT	CASTRDRGTDTQYF
TRBV30	TRBJ2-4	.	.	TGTGCCTGGTCAGGCGAAAACATTCAGTACTTC	CAWSGENIQYF
TRBV11-2	TRBJ2-5	.	.	TGTGCCAGCAGCTTAGTAGAGGGGAGGGAGACCCAGTACTTC	CASSLVEGRETQYF
TRBV5-4	TRBJ1-1	.	.	TGTGCCAGCAGCTCGACAGCCGTTGAAGCTTTCTTT	CASSSTAVEAFF
TRBV5-6	TRBJ1-2	.	.	TGTGCCAGCAGCTTATCATGGGCCAATGGCTACACCTTC	CASSLSWANGYTF
TRBV11-2	TRBJ2-1	TRBD2	.	TGTGCCAGCAGCTTAGGGGGACTAGCGAGCTCCTACAATGAGCAGTTCTTC	CASSLGGLASSYNEQFF
TRBV28	TRBJ2-6	.	.	TGTGCCAGCAGTTTGGGTTGGAGCTCTGGGGCCAACGTCCTGACTTTC	CASSLGWSSGANVLTF
TRBV18	TRBJ1-2	TRBD1	few	TGTGCCAGCTCACCGGCGACAACAGGGGGGTCTAACTATGGCTACACCTTC	CASSPATTGGSNYGYTF
TRBV7-8	TRBJ1-1	TRBD1	.	TGTGCCAGCAGCCTGACAGGGTTGGAACAGACTGAAGCTTTCTTT	CASSLTGLEQTEAFF
TRBV19	TRBJ2-3	.	.	TGTGCCACCACTATTTCTAGGGGTGGCACAGATACGCAGTATTTT	CATTISRGGTDTQYF
TRBV5-1	TRBJ1-6	TRBD1	.	TGCGCCAGCAGCTCAGGGACAGGGGAATATAATTCACCCCTCCACTTT	CASSSGTGEYNSPLHF
TRBV5-1	TRBJ1-3	.	.	TGCGCCAGCAGCTTGGGTCCAGGGGCCTCTGGAAACACCATATATTTT	CASSLGPGASGNTIYF